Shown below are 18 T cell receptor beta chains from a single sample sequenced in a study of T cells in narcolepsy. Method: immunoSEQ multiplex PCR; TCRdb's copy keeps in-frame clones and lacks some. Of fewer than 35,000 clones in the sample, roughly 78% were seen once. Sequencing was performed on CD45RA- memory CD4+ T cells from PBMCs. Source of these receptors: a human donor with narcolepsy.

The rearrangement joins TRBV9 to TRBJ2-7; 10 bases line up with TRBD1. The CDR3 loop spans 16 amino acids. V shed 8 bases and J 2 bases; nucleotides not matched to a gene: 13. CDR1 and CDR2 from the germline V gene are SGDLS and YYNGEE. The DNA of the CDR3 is TGTGCCAGTTCCAGACAGGGGGCCGGGGTTCCCTACGAGCAGTACTTC. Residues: CASSRQGAGVPYEQYF.

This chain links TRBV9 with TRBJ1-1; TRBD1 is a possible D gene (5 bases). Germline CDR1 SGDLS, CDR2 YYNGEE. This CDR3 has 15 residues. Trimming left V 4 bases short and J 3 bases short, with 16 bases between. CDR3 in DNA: TGTGCCAGCAGCCCCCCGGGGGTACGGTACACTGAAGCTTTCTTT. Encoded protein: CASSPPGVRYTEAFF.

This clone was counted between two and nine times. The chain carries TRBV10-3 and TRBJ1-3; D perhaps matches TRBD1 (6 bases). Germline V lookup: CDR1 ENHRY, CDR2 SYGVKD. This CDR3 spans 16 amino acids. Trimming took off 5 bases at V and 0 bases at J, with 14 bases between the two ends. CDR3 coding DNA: TGTGCCATCAGTACCCGACAGGCCTTCTCTGGAAACACCATATATTTT. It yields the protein CAISTRQAFSGNTIYF.

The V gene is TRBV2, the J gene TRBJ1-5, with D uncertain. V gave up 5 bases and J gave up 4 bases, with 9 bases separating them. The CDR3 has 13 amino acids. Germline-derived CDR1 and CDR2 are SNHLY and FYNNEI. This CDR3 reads CASSPDSNQPQHF. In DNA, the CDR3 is TGTGCCAGCAGTCCGGACTCAAATCAGCCCCAGCATTTT.

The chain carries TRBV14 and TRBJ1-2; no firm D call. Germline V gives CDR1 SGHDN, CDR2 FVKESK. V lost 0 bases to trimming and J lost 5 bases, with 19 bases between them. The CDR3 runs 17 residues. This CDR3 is CASSQDGSLGSSYGYTF. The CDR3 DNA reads TGTGCCAGCAGCCAAGATGGGTCTCTAGGCAGCTCGTATGGCTACACCTTC.

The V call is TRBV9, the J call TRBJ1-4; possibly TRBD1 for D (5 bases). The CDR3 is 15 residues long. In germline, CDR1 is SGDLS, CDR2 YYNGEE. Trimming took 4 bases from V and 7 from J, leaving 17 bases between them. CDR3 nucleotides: TGTGCCAGCAGCTTGGGGGAGCTTAAAGTTGAAAAACTGTTTTTT. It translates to CASSLGELKVEKLFF.

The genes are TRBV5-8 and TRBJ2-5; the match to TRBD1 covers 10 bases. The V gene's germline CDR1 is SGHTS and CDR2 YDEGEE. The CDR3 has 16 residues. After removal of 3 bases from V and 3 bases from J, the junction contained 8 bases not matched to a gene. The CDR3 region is CASSSAPGQGKETQYF. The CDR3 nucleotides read TGTGCCAGCAGCTCGGCCCCGGGACAGGGGAAAGAGACCCAGTACTTC.

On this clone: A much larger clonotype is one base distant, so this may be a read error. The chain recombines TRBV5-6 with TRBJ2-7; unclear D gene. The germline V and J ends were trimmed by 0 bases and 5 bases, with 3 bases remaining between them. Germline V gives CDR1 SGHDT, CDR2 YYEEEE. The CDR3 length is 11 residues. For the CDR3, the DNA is TGTGCCAGCAGCTTGGGAAACGAGCAGTACTTC. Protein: CASSLGNEQYF.

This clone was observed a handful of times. CDR3 sequence reads: CASSSDGTELNYGYTF. The CDR3 DNA reads as TGCGCCAGCAGCTCGGACGGGACAGAACTGAACTATGGCTACACCTTC. This chain uses TRBV5-1 with TRBJ1-2, with TRBD1 matching 7 bases. Trimming at V came to 3 bases and at J to 2 bases, leaving 10 bases not matched to a gene. The V gene's germline CDR1 is SGHRS and CDR2 YFSETQ. The CDR3 totals 16 residues.

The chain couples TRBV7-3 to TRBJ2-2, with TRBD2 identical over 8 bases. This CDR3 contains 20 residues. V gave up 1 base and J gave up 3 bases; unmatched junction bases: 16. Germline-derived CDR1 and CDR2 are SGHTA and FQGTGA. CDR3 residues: CASSLSKLAVLKADTGELFF. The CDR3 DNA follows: TGTGCCAGCAGCTTAAGTAAACTAGCGGTGTTAAAGGCGGACACCGGGGAGCTGTTTTTT. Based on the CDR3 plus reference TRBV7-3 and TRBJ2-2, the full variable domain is GAGVSQTPSNKVTEKGKYVELRCDPISGHTALYWYRQSLGQGPEFLIYFQGTGAADDSGLPNDRFFAVRPEGSVSTLKIQRTERGDSAVYLCASSLSKLAVLKADTGELFFGEGSRLTVL.

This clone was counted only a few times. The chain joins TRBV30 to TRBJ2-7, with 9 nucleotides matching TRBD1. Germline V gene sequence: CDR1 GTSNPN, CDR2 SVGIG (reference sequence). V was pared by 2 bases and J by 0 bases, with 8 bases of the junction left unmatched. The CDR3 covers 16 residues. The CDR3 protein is CAWSLRTGVSSYEQYF. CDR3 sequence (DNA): TGTGCCTGGAGTTTACGGACAGGGGTGAGCTCCTACGAGCAGTACTTC.

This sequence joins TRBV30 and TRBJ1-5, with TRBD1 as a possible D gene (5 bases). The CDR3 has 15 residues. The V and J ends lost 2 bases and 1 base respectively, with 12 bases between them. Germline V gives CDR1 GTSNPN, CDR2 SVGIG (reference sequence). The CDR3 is CAWSRQRGSNQPQHF. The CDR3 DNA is TGTGCCTGGAGTAGACAGCGTGGAAGCAATCAGCCCCAGCATTTT.

CDR3 protein: CASSELRGADGYTF. The CDR3 nucleotides are TGTGCCAGCAGTGAACTGCGGGGGGCGGATGGCTACACCTTC. V and J are TRBV6-1 and TRBJ1-2, with D possibly TRBD1 on 6 matching bases. This CDR3 comprises 14 residues. Trimming removed 2 bases from V and 6 bases from J, with 13 bases in between. In germline, CDR1 is MNHNS, CDR2 SASEGT.

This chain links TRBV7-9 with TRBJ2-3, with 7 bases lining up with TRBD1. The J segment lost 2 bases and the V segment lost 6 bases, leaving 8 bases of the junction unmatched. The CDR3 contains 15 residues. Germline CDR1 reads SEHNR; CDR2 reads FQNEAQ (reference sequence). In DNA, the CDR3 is TGTGCCAGCAGGCCGGACAGGTTATTCACAGATACGCAGTATTTT. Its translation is CASRPDRLFTDTQYF.

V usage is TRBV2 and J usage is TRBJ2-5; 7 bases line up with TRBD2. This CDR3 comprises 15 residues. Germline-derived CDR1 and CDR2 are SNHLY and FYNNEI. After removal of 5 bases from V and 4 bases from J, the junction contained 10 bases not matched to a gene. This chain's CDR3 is CASSREGTSGETQYF. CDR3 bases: TGTGCCAGCAGTAGGGAGGGAACCTCCGGAGAGACCCAGTACTTC.

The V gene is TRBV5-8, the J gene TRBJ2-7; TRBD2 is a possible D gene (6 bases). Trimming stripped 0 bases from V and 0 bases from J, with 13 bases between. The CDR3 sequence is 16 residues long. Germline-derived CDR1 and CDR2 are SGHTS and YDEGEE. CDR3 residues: CASSLGWRGSSYEQYF. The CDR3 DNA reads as TGTGCCAGCAGCTTGGGTTGGCGGGGAAGCTCCTACGAGCAGTACTTC.

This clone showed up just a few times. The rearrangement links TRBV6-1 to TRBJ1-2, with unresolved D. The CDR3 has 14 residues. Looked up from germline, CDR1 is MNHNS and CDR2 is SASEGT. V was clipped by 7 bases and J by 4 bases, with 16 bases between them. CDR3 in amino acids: CASTPRAAVYGYTF. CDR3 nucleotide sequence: TGTGCCAGCACTCCGCGGGCGGCAGTCTATGGCTACACCTTC.

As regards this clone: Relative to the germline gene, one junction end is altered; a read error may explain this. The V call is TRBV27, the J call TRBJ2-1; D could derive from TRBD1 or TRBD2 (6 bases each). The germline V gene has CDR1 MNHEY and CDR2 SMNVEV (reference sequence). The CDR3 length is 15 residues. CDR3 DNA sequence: TGTGCCAGCAGTTTATCGAGAACAGGGAGGAATGGGCAGTTCTTC. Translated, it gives CASSLSRTGRNGQFF.